A selection of T cell receptor beta chains follows, all from one sample in a study of blood T cell repertoires in COVID-19. The protocol was immunoSEQ multiplex PCR, while the TCRdb copy is restricted to in-frame clones and leaves out a portion. In the table there are roughly 200,000 clones, 80% to 90% of which are singletons. Sequenced: peripheral blood. These receptor sequences come from a woman at least 80 years old with acute or convalescent COVID-19. CDR3s include the opening cysteine and the closing phenylalanine or tryptophan. The D gene is left open where the match is weak. Rows may omit the clone size; those that give it use once, few, many or a size class.

J gene: TRBJ1-3
V gene: TRBV27
D gene: .
clone size: .
CDR3 protein: CASSLYRGSGNTIYF
CDR3 DNA: TGTGCCAGCAGTTTATATCGGGGGTCTGGAAACACCATATATTTT

J gene: TRBJ1-2
V gene: TRBV7-9
D gene: TRBD1
clone size: .
CDR3 protein: CASSFRDRGPYGYTF
CDR3 DNA: TGTGCCAGCAGCTTCCGGGACAGGGGGCCCTATGGCTACACCTTC

J gene: TRBJ2-7
V gene: TRBV7-6
D gene: TRBD1
clone size: once
CDR3 protein: CASSPEPGQLYEQYF
CDR3 DNA: TGTGCCAGCAGCCCCGAGCCGGGACAGCTCTACGAGCAGTACTTC

J gene: TRBJ2-3
V gene: TRBV18
D gene: .
clone size: .
CDR3 protein: CASSLVDAVNTQYF
CDR3 DNA: TGTGCCAGCTCACTCGTAGATGCGGTGAATACGCAGTATTTT

J gene: TRBJ2-6
V gene: TRBV9
D gene: .
clone size: .
CDR3 protein: CASSTSASTGANVLTF
CDR3 DNA: TGTGCCAGCAGTACTTCTGCATCGACTGGGGCCAACGTCCTGACTTTC

J gene: TRBJ2-3
V gene: TRBV2
D gene: TRBD1
clone size: .
CDR3 protein: CASSRDRVWLDTQYF
CDR3 DNA: TGTGCCAGCAGTCGGGACAGGGTATGGTTAGATACGCAGTATTTT

J gene: TRBJ1-2
V gene: TRBV24-1
D gene: .
clone size: once
CDR3 protein: CATSEGGGYTF
CDR3 DNA: TGTGCCACCAGTGAGGGGGGTGGCTACACCTTC

J gene: TRBJ1-6
V gene: TRBV27
D gene: .
clone size: .
CDR3 protein: CASSFGGPNSPLHF
CDR3 DNA: TGTGCCAGCAGTTTCGGTGGTCCCAATTCACCCCTCCACTTT

J gene: TRBJ1-6
V gene: TRBV5-8
D gene: .
clone size: .
CDR3 protein: CASSLVVGRAGSPLHF
CDR3 DNA: TGTGCCAGCAGCTTGGTTGTGGGCAGGGCAGGTTCACCCCTCCACTTT

J gene: TRBJ2-2
V gene: TRBV28
D gene: .
clone size: .
CDR3 protein: CASSFSGPGAKPGELFF
CDR3 DNA: TGTGCCAGCAGTTTCTCTGGGCCAGGGGCTAAACCCGGGGAGCTGTTTTTT

J gene: TRBJ1-2
V gene: TRBV5-1
D gene: .
clone size: .
CDR3 protein: CASSLNQNYGYTF
CDR3 DNA: TGCGCCAGCAGCTTAAATCAGAACTATGGCTACACCTTC

J gene: TRBJ1-5
V gene: TRBV3-1/TRBV3-2
D gene: .
clone size: .
CDR3 protein: CASSQDRRWGSQPQHF
CDR3 DNA: TGTGCCAGCAGCCAAGATCGTCGGTGGGGCAGTCAGCCCCAGCATTTT